This T cell receptor (beta chain) was sequenced during a study of shared clonotypes between healthy human individuals (dated by TCRdb to the early 2020s). General notes on the study: A couple of women and a few men aged 18 to 49 years were included in the cohort. To estimate repertoire size and how much clonotypes are shared between individuals, the study performed deep sequencing of blood TCR repertoires from a handful of healthy adults. To increase sequencing depth and limit assay-specific biases, different laboratories used diverse techniques to prepare libraries and sequence TCR repertoires. For each donor, three plates each were used for CD4 naive and CD4 memory, two plates were used for CD8 naive, and one plate was used for CD8 memory. Between about 0.9 and 9 billion PBMCs per donor were obtained by leukapheresis.

The paper's findings and limits, for the study overall: Sharing across several donors was observed for 4.5% to 6.5% of naive CD4, under 4% of naive CD8, 2.3% of memory CD4, and 0.4% of memory CD8 clonotypes. Sampling was limited to blood, and TCR repertoires in tissue likely differ from TCR repertoires in blood. Higher generation probabilities were observed for clonotypes shared by all four sorted-subset donors than for non-shared clonotypes. Pairwise subsampling led to the expectation that sequencing depth would affect the degree of clonotype sharing among donors. Naive subsets generally had larger estimated clonotype richness than memory subsets. The genetic and exposure-history diversity represented was limited by the small number of donors. Even with the large sequencing depth, rarefaction of the sorted-subset datasets indicated that sequencing was incomplete.

Donors were healthy HIV-negative adults with no recently reported acute infections or vaccinations. Every donor was a Caucasian adult residing in Nashville, Tennessee, USA. The CD8 memory samples were a combination of magnetically selected CD45RO+ cells and CCR7-negative CD45RA+ effector memory (TemRA) cells. After blood collection by leukapheresis, PBMCs were isolated using Ficoll-Histopaque density gradient centrifugation and then cryopreserved in the vapor phase of liquid nitrogen. Analytical flow cytometry was used to check the purity and quantity of each magnetically sorted T cell population. From each sorted fraction, genomic DNA was isolated and quantified by UV absorbance on a Nanodrop 2000c. Reading from cysteine to phenylalanine, the CDR3 counts 15 amino acids. The read is trimmed to its CDR3 DNA, 45 bases read in frame from base 1. Reading the germline V gene gives CDR1 SGHTA and CDR2 FQGNSA. For this chain, trimming is 5 bases at the V end and 7 bases at the J end, and the number of junction bases without a gene match is 8.

TCR CDR3 regions were amplified from genomic DNA by multiplex PCR using the deep immunoSEQ assay. Genomic DNA extracted from each cell subset was distributed evenly over all wells of several immunoSEQ 96-well plates, and each plate served as one replicate. For sorted subsets, 150 to 200 ng genomic DNA, equal to about 30,000 T cell genomes, was loaded into each replicate PCR. The purified libraries were quantified using a Qubit 3.0 fluorometer, sized with a Bioanalyzer 2100, and then quantified again using the KAPA Library Quantification kit. A separate single-read 150-cycle Illumina NextSeq 550 flow cell was used to sequence each immunoSEQ 96-well plate. Per the source publication's procedure: Because the immunoSEQ output included only junctional sequences and no quality scores, the filtering could not be the same as the filtering used for full-length reads. Sequences were annotated with PyIR, a Python wrapper for IgBLAST v1.9, using IMGT germline references to assign V/J genes and CDR3. Reads were filtered out if the reads had weak V/J assignments (E-value above 1e-6), no CDR3, stop codons, out-of-frame junctions, or ambiguous translated residues. V3J clonotypes were defined as sequences sharing the same inferred V gene, J gene, and CDR3 amino acid sequence. To compute the percentage overlap between repertoires, the number of shared unique clonotypes was divided by the size of the smaller repertoire. RTK rarefaction, the Chao1 estimator, and Recon v2.1 estimates of unobserved clonotypes were used to assess repertoire richness. Generation probabilities were computed with OLGA for all TCRbeta clonotypes obtained by the gDNA method from a handful of donors. TCRdb retrieved this table from immuneACCESS and kept in-frame rearrangements only. Not all clones are present; in checked studies, unresolved V genes account for under half, and no reason is known for the remainder. V, J and clone size derive from that table, while D and trimming were established from the DNA sequence. The sample data list roughly 720,000 clones, and 90% of these were observed just once. The ten biggest clones cover 30% to 40% of the sample.

On this clone: Its antigen is still unknown. No base quality values were provided; no much bigger clone lies one nucleotide off.

Recombination connected TRBV7-2 to TRBJ2-2; 9 middle bases align to TRBD2. This TCR derives from a man between 18 and 29 years old in good health. Some clones in this sample may be carry-over from other donors' samples. The specimen was memory CD8+ T cells from PBMCs. Per the publication, the cell subset or site label means: CD45RO+ cells pooled with CCR7-negative TemRA cells. The nucleotides read TGTGCCAGCAGCCCCCGGCGGGGGGGGCACGGGGAGCTGTTTTTT. This yields the protein CASSPRRGGHGELFF. Here the CDR3 is joined to the reference TRBV7-2 and TRBJ2-2 genes, and the full variable domain is: GAGVSQSPSNKVTEKGKDVELRCDPISGHTALYWYRQSLGQGLEFLIYFQGNSAPDKSGLPSDRFSAERTGGSVSTLTIQRTQQEDSAVYLCASSPRRGGHGELFFGEGSRLTVL.